This T cell receptor (beta chain) was retrieved from a study of T cell responses to AZD1222 COVID-19 vaccine. Study results and caveats: CD4 TCRs covered the whole spike, strongest at regions 160-218 and 743-854.

The ends were cut back, 8 bases at V and 8 bases at J, with 15 bases in the middle. The CDR3 is 11 residues long. Germline V gene sequence: CDR1 SQVTM, CDR2 ANQGSEA. In its sample, this clone was seen a few times. As yet, its antigen is unknown. Assay used: immunoSEQ multiplex PCR; TCRdb lists only in-frame clones, some missing. The sample contains tens of thousands of clones, 90% of which appear only once. V and J are TRBV29-1 and TRBJ1-1; D may be TRBD1 (5 bases). The sequenced sample was peripheral blood, obtained on day 0 of AZD1222 vaccination. This TCR came from an adult in good health. The CDR3 region has the DNA TGCAGCCCACACTGGGGGGGGGAAGCTTTCTTT. Amino acid sequence: CSPHWGGEAFF.